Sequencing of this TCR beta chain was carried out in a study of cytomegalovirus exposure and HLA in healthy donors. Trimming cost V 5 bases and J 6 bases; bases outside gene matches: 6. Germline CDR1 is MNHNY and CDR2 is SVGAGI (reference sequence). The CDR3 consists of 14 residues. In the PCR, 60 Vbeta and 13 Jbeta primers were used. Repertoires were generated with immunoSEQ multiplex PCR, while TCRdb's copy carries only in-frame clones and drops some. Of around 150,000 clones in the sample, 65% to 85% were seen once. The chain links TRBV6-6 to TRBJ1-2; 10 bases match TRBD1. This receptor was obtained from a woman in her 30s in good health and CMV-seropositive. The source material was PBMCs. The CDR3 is CASSPPGQGNGYTF. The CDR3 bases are TGTGCCAGCAGTCCGCCGGGACAGGGGAATGGCTACACCTTC.